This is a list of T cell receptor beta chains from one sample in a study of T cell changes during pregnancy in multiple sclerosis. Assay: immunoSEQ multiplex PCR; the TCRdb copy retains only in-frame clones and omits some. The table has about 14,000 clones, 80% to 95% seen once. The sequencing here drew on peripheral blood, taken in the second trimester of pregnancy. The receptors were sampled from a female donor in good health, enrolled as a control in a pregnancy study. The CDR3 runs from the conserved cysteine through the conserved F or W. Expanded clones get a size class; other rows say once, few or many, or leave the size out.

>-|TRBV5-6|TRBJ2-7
CASSNPGGLFYEQYF
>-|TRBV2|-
CASGPRLAVQETQYF
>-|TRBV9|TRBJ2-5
CASSVVGRAIETQYF
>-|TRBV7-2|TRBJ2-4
CASSLQPLAGGSKNIQYF
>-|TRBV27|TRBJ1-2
CASRPASTGAGNYGYTF
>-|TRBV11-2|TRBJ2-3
CASSLDEGASTDTQYF
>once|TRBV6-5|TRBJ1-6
CATSYRERNSPLHF
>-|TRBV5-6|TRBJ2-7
CASSVEKTGTIGYEQYF
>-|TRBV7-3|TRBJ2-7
CASSLMLAGEQYF
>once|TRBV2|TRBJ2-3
CARGRSSSTDTQYF
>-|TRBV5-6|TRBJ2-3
CASSAGTDTQYF
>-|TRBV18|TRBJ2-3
CASSSMTLGGSDTQYF
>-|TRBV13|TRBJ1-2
CASSRQGNYGYTF
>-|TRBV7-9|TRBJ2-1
CASTHRRRGLINEQFF
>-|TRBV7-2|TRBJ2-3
CASSLGAVDTQYF
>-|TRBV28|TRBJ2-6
CASSSFRDSLSGANVLTF
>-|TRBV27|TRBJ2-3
CASSLDWTLTDTQYF
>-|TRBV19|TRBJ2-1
CASSTRPGLANDEQFF
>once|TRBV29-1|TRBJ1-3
CSVEVGDSGNTIYF
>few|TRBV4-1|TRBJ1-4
CASSPPDRVWEKLFF
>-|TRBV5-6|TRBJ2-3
CASSLGGGSTDTQYF
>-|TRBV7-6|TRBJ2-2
CASSSWTGARGGELFF
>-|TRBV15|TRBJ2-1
CATSSSGVSYNEQFF
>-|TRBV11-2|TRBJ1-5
CASSSRFKFGGGSQPQHF
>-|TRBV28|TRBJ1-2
CASSLGTGGPYGYTF
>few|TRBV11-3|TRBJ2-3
CASSPRLVPGDTQYF
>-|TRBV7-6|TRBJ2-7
CASSLLGGAGPEEQYF
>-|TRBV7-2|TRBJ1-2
CASSFGTASANYGYTF
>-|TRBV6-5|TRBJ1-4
CASSYSGERFRKLFF
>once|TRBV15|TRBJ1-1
CATSQQGLEEAFF
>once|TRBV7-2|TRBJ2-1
CASSTSGISYNEQFF
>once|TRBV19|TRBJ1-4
CASSMLQATNEKLFF
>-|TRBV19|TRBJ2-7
CASSMGTVPYEQYF
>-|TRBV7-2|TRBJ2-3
CASSLLTDTQYF
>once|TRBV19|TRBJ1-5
CASRGTGTGNQPQHF
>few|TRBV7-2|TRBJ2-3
CASSLGTGYTDTQYF
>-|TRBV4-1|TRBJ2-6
CASSQVWTGGVGANVLTF
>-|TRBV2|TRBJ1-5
CASRTDRTNQPQHF
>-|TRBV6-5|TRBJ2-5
CASSYGAVQETQYF
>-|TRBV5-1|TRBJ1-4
CASSSAWGGAGETNEKLFF
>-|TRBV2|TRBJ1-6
CASFDREGSPLHF
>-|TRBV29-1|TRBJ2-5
CSVGRLAGQETQYF
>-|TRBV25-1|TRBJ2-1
CASSKDRAKDEQFF
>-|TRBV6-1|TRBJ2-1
CASSEGLAEVNEQFF
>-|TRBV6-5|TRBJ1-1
CASTPGQGAPEAFF
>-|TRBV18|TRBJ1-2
CASSPLRVGYTF
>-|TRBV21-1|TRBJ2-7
CASSKGNSGIPTTGFNLSYEQYF
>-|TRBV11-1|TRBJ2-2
CASSTRPGQGSGELFF
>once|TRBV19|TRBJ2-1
CASSSGLAGEGYNEQFF
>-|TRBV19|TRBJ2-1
CASSPHRANEQFF
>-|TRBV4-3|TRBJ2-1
CASSQDSIGSEQFF
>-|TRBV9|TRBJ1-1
CASSVEGAMNTEAFF
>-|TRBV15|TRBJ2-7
CATSRVSKGAYEQYF
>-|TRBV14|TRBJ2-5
CASSPEHWTQYF
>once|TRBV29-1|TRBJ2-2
CSVEGGHLTGELFF
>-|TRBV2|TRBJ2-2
CASDLQLGVTARELFF
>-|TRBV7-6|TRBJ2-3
CASSLGRGQRSDTQYF
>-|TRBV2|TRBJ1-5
CASNTGDVVQPQHF
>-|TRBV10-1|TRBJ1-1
CASILLMSTGLNTEAFF
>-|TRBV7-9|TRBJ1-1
CASSFQENTEAFF